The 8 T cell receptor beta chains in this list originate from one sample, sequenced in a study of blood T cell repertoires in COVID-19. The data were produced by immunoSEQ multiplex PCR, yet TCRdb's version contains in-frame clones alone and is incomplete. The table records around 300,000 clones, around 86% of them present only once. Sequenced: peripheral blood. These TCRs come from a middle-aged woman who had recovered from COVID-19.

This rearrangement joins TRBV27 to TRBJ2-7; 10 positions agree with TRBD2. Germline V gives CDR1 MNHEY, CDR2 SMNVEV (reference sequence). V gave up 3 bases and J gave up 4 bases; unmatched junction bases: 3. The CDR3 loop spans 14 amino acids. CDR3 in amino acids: CASSFLAGEYEQYF. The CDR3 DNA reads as TGTGCCAGCAGTTTTCTAGCGGGAGAATACGAGCAGTACTTC.

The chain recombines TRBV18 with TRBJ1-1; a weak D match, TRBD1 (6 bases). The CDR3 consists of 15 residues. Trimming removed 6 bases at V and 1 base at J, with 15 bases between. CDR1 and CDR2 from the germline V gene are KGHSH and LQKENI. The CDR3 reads CASSHRDIENTEAFF. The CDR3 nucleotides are TGTGCCAGCTCGCACCGGGACATTGAGAACACTGAAGCTTTCTTT.

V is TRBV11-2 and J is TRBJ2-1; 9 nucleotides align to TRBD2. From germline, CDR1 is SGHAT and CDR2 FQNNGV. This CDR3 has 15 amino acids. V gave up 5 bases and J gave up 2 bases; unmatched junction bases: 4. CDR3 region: CASSRSGSAYNEQFF. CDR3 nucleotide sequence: TGTGCCAGCAGCCGTAGCGGGAGTGCCTACAATGAGCAGTTCTTC.

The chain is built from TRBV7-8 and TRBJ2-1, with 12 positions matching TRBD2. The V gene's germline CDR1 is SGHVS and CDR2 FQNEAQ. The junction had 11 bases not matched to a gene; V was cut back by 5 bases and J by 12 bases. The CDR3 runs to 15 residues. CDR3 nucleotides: TGTGCCAGCAGCACCCTAGCGGGAGGGCCCTCCGGGCAGTTCTTC. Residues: CASSTLAGGPSGQFF.

The CDR3 bases are TGTGCCTGGACGGGACAGAATAATGAAAAACTGTTTTTT. This gives the protein CAWTGQNNEKLFF. The chain carries TRBV30 and TRBJ1-4; 7 positions match TRBD1. Germline V gene data show CDR1 as GTSNPN and CDR2 as SVGIG (reference sequence). This CDR3 comprises 13 residues. V trimming: 4 bases; J trimming: 4 bases; junction bases outside the gene matches: 3.

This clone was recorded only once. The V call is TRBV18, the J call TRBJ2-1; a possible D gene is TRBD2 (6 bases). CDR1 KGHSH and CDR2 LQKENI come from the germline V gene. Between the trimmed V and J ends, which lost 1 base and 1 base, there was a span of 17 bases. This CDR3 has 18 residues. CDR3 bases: TGTGCCAGCTCACCACGGGGGTGGGAGGCAAGGTCCTACAATGAGCAGTTCTTC. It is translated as CASSPRGWEARSYNEQFF.

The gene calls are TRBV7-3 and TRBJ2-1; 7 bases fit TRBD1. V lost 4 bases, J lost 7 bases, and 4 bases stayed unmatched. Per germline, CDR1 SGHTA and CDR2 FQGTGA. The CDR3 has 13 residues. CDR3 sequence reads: CASSSIQGNEQFF. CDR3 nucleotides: TGTGCCAGCAGCTCCATACAGGGGAATGAGCAGTTCTTC.

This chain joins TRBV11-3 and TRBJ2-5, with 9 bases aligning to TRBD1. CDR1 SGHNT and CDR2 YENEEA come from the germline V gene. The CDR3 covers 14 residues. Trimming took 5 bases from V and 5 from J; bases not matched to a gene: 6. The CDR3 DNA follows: TGTGCCAGCAGCATAGGACAGGGGTCGGAGACCCAGTACTTC. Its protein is CASSIGQGSETQYF.